Shown below are 18 T cell receptor beta chains from a single sample sequenced in a study of human T cells and chemical hapten exposure. TCRdb re-called the RACE reads through MiXCR, storing one row per CDR3 protein. Of under 100,000 distinct CDR3 sequences listed, over 9.5% are singletons. Noted time point: patch test 2, 6 weeks after DPC sensitization. As to treatment: therapeutic diphenylcyclopropenone sensitization with weekly scalp DPC. Sequenced material: whole blood, taken in connection with sensitization to the hapten diphenylcyclopropenone (DPC). These receptors were obtained from a woman aged 45-65 years with alopecia areata. Some clones in this sample may be carry-over from other donors' samples.

The genes are TRBV15 and TRBJ2-3, with D perhaps being TRBD1 or TRBD2 (5 bases each). The CDR3 loop spans 20 amino acids. V was trimmed by 0 bases and J by 1 base, leaving 23 bases between them. Germline CDR1 and CDR2: LNHNV and YYDKDF (reference sequence). This chain's CDR3 is CATSRDANPGPRTRTDTQYF. Written as DNA, the CDR3 is TGTGCCACCAGCAGAGATGCGAACCCGGGACCCAGGACACGCACAGATACGCAGTATTTT.

This clonotype was observed a few times. The chain employs TRBV11-2 and TRBJ2-7, with a weak D call TRBD2 (6 bases). Germline loops: CDR1 SGHAT, CDR2 FQNNGV. The V end was cut by 1 base, the J end by 1 base, with 11 bases between. This CDR3 has 15 amino acids. The CDR3 DNA sequence: TGTGCCAGCAGCTTAGGTTTTGCGGGGTCCTACGAGCAGTACTTC. Encoded protein: CASSLGFAGSYEQYF.

CDR3 residues: CASSVEGLAGLDTQYF. For the CDR3, the DNA is TGTGCCAGCAGCGTAGAAGGACTAGCGGGATTGGATACGCAGTATTTT. V and J are TRBV9 and TRBJ2-3, with TRBD2 matching over 12 bases. The junction had 5 bases not matched to a gene; V was cut back by 0 bases and J by 6 bases. Per the germline V gene, CDR1 is SGDLS and CDR2 is YYNGEE. The CDR3 sequence is 16 residues long.

The V call is TRBV11-2, the J call TRBJ2-6; a weak D match, TRBD2 (6 bases). Trimming pared 5 bases from V and 2 bases from J, leaving 16 bases between. This CDR3 comprises 17 residues. Germline-derived CDR1 and CDR2 are SGHAT and FQNNGV. The CDR3 loop reads CASSLARAQTGANVLTF. The CDR3 region has the DNA TGTGCCAGCAGCCTAGCGAGGGCACAGACTGGGGCCAACGTCCTGACTTTC.

Concerning this clonotype: A much bigger clone sits one base away, suggesting this may be a read error. This chain links TRBV7-9 with TRBJ1-2; D remains unclear. Germline values: CDR1 SEHNR, CDR2 FQNEAQ (reference sequence). This CDR3 has 12 amino acids. CDR3 in amino acids: CASSSRGGGYSF. The CDR3 bases are TGTGCCAGCAGTTCCCGGGGTGGAGGCTACTCCTTC.

At least ten counts were recorded for this clonotype. The rearrangement uses TRBV20-1 and TRBJ1-1; the D is unclear. This CDR3 is built from 11 residues. Germline CDR1 reads DFQATT; CDR2 reads SNEGSKA (reference sequence). V gave up 6 bases and J gave up 5 bases, with 10 bases separating them. The DNA for the CDR3 is TGCAGTGCCACCCCGATGACTGAAGCTTTCTTT. It is translated as CSATPMTEAFF.

This clonotype was detected ten times or more. V and J are TRBV11-2 and TRBJ2-5; possibly TRBD1 for D (5 bases). V was cut by 6 bases and J by 0 bases, with 5 bases left in between. The CDR3 sequence is 12 residues long. Germline CDR1 and CDR2: SGHAT and FQNNGV. The CDR3, as DNA: TGTGCCAGCAGGGACAACCAAGAGACCCAGTACTTC. It translates to CASRDNQETQYF.

This clonotype was picked up many times. The gene calls are TRBV10-3 and TRBJ2-5; D possibly corresponds to TRBD2 (5 bases). This CDR3 has 12 amino acids. Deletions cut 6 bases from V and 3 bases from J, with 8 bases between. In germline, CDR1 is ENHRY, CDR2 SYGVKD. CDR3 loop: CAISAREETQYF. Here the CDR3 DNA reads TGTGCCATCAGCGCGAGGGAAGAGACCCAGTACTTC.

This clonotype was observed a handful of times. This chain uses TRBV5-1 with TRBJ2-2; D ambiguous. The germline V and J ends were trimmed by 0 bases and 4 bases, with 10 bases remaining between them. Germline V gives CDR1 SGHRS, CDR2 YFSETQ. The CDR3 is 15 residues long. The CDR3 sequence: CASSLERSSTGELFF. CDR3 nucleotide sequence: TGCGCCAGCAGCTTGGAGAGGTCGAGCACCGGGGAGCTGTTTTTT.

This clonotype was seen more than once but under ten times. The chain has TRBV18 and TRBJ1-5; no firm D call. The CDR3 is 13 amino acids. V was trimmed by 3 bases and J by 3 bases, leaving 6 bases between them. Germline V gene data show CDR1 as KGHSH and CDR2 as LQKENI. CDR3 sequence reads: CASSPKINQPQHF. The CDR3 nucleotides are TGTGCCAGCTCACCGAAGATCAATCAGCCCCAGCATTTT.

This clonotype was counted at least ten times. This sequence joins TRBV12-3 or TRBV12-4 and TRBJ2-7; weak D call: TRBD1 (6 bases). V lost 5 bases and J 4 bases, leaving 18 bases between the germline ends. The CDR3 contains 15 residues. The CDR3 region is CASSASQGVRYEQYF. The CDR3 coding sequence is TGTGCCAGCAGTGCCTCACAGGGAGTACGGTACGAGCAGTACTTC.

This clonotype appeared a few times. The chain combines TRBV7-9 with TRBJ2-7; 12 positions agree with TRBD2. The CDR3 totals 15 residues. Unmatched junction bases numbered 3, after V lost 4 bases and J lost 2 bases. The germline gives CDR1 SEHNR, CDR2 FQNEAQ (reference sequence). CDR3 residues: CASSSGLAGTYEQYF. The CDR3 DNA follows: TGTGCCAGCAGCTCCGGACTAGCGGGGACCTACGAGCAGTACTTC.

This clonotype appeared many times. CDR3 in amino acids: CASSGSGTPNNEQFF. The CDR3 coding sequence is TGTGCCAGCAGTGGATCCGGGACTCCTAACAATGAGCAGTTCTTC. The rearrangement uses TRBV6-1 and TRBJ2-1; TRBD2 is a possible D gene (6 bases). The V gene's germline CDR1 is MNHNS and CDR2 SASEGT. This CDR3 spans 15 amino acids. Trimming shortened V by 4 bases and J by 5 bases, and 15 bases separated the two germline ends.

As regards this clonotype: This may be a read error: a much more frequent sequence differs by one nucleotide. This chain joins TRBV6-5 and TRBJ2-7; 10 positions match TRBD2. The CDR3 consists of 14 residues. CDR1 MNHEY and CDR2 SVGAGI come from the germline V gene. In DNA, the CDR3 is TGTGCCTGCAGTCGTGCTAGCGGGAGCTACGAGCAGTACTTC. It translates to CACSRASGSYEQYF.

This clonotype has ten or more counts. V gene TRBV20-1 combines with J gene TRBJ1-1; 12 bases agree with TRBD1. The CDR3 has 17 amino acids. The junction had 8 bases not matched to a gene; V was cut back by 2 bases and J by 1 base. CDR1 and CDR2 from the germline V gene are DFQATT and SNEGSKA (reference sequence). The CDR3 DNA follows: TGCAGTGCTAGACCCGGGACAGGGGGCATGCCGAACACTGAAGCTTTCTTT. It specifies CSARPGTGGMPNTEAFF.

This clonotype was counted at least ten times. The rearrangement joins TRBV7-8 to TRBJ2-3, with 8 bases matching TRBD1. The trim removed 5 bases at V and 2 bases at J, leaving 6 bases unmatched. The CDR3 is made up of 15 amino acids. Germline assignment: CDR1 SGHVS and CDR2 FQNEAQ. CDR3 loop: CASSPRQGHTDTQYF. CDR3 sequence (DNA): TGTGCCAGCAGCCCCCGACAGGGGCACACAGATACGCAGTATTTT.

The table lists this clonotype with many counts. The chain uses TRBV29-1 and TRBJ1-1; D is uncertain. Germline V gene data show CDR1 as SQVTM and CDR2 as ANQGSEA. The CDR3 spans 14 residues. Trimming stripped 2 bases from V and 1 base from J, with 11 bases between. In DNA form, the CDR3 reads TGCAGCGTTGAAAGGGATGTCAAGAACACTGAAGCTTTCTTT. Translating gives CSVERDVKNTEAFF. The full variable domain, rest sourced from reference TRBV29-1 and TRBJ1-1, is SAVISQKPSRDICQRGTSLTIQCQVDSQVTMMFWYRQQPGQSLTLIATANQGSEATYESGFVIDKFPISRPNLTFSTLTVSNMSPEDSSIYLCSVERDVKNTEAFFGQGTRLTVV.

This clonotype was found a few times. J is TRBJ1-5 and V is TRBV9, with D possibly being TRBD1 (6 bases). The length of the CDR3 is 14 residues. The V end lost 0 bases, the J end lost 5 bases, and 9 bases lay between the germline ends. The V gene's germline CDR1 is SGDLS and CDR2 YYNGEE. This CDR3 is CASSVGSGDQPQHF. As DNA, the CDR3 is TGTGCCAGCAGCGTAGGGTCAGGGGATCAGCCCCAGCATTTT.